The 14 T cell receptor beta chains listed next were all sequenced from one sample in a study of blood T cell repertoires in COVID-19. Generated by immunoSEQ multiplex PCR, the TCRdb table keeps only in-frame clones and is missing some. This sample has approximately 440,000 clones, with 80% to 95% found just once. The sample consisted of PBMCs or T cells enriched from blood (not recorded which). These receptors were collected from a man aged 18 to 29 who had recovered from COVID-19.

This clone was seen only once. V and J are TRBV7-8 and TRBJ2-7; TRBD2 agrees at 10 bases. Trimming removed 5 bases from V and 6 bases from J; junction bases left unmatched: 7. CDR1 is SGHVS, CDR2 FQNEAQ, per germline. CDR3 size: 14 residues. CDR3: CASSQAGGPREQYF. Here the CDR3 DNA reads TGTGCCAGCAGCCAAGCGGGAGGGCCGCGCGAGCAGTACTTC.

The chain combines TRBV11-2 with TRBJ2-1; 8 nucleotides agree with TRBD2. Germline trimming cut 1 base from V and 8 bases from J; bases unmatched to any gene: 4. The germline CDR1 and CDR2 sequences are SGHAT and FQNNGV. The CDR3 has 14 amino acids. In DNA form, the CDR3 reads TGTGCCAGCAGCTTAGGACTAGCGTTTGATGAGCAGTTCTTC. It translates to CASSLGLAFDEQFF.

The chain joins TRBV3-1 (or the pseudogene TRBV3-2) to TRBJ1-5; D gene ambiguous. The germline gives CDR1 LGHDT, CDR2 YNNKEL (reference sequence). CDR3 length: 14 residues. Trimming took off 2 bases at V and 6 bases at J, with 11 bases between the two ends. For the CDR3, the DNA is TGTGCCAGCAGCCAATCTCGGGCGGGTCAGCCCCAGCATTTT. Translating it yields CASSQSRAGQPQHF.

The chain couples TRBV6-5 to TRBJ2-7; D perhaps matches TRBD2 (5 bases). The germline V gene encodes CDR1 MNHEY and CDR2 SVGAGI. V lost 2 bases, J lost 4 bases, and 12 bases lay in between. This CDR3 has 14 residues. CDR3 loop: CASSYLREPYEQYF. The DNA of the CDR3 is TGTGCCAGCAGTTACCTCCGGGAACCGTACGAGCAGTACTTC.

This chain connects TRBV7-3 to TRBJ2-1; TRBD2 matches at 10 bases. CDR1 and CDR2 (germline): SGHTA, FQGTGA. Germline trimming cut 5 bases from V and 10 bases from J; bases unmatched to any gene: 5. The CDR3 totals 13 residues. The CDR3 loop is CASSARLAGEQFF. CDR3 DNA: TGTGCCAGCAGCGCTCGACTAGCGGGCGAGCAGTTCTTC.

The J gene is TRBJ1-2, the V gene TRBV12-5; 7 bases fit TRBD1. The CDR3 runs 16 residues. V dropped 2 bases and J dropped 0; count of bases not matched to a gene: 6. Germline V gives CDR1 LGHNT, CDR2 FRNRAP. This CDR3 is CASGLFRTGSNYGYTF. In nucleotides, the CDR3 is TGTGCTAGTGGTTTGTTTAGGACAGGATCTAACTATGGCTACACCTTC.

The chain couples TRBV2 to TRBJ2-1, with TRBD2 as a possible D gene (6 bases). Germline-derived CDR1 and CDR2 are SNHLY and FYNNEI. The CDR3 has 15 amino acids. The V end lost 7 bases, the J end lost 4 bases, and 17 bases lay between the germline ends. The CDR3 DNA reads TGTGCCAGCATGCAAGAGAGCGGGCCTTACAATGAGCAGTTCTTC. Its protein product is CASMQESGPYNEQFF. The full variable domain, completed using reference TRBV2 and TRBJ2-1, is EPEVTQTPSHQVTQMGQEVILRCVPISNHLYFYWYRQILGQKVEFLVSFYNNEISEKSEIFDDQFSVERPDGSNFTLKIRSTKLEDSAMYFCASMQESGPYNEQFFGPGTRLTVL.

This CDR3 is CASSPGQAINQPQHF. DNA of the CDR3: TGTGCCAGCAGTCCCGGACAGGCGATAAATCAGCCCCAGCATTTT. The V and J genes are TRBV25-1 and TRBJ1-5; 7 nucleotides align to TRBD1. CDR1 and CDR2 from the germline V gene are MGHDK and SYGVNS. The CDR3 has 15 residues. V shed 5 bases, J shed 4 bases, and the junction held 8 bases outside the gene matches.

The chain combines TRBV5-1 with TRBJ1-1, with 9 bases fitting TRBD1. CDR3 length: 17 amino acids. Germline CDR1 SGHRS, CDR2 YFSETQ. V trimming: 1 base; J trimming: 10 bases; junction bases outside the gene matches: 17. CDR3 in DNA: TGCGCCAGCAGCTTGTTGCCCCCCGGACAGGGGAAAGGCGTAGCTTTCTTT. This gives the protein CASSLLPPGQGKGVAFF.

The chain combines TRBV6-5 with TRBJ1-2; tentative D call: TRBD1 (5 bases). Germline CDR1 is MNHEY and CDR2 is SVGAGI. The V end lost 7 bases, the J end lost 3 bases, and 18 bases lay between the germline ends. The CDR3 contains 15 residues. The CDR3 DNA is TGTGCCAGCACCCCATCCACCCGGGGGGACTATGGCTACACCTTC. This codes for CASTPSTRGDYGYTF.

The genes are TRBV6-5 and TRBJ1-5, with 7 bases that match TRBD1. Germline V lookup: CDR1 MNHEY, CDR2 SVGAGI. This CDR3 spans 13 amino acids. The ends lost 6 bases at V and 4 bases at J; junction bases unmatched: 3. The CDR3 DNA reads TGTGCCAGCAGAGCACAGGGGAATCAGCCCCAGCATTTT. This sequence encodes CASRAQGNQPQHF.

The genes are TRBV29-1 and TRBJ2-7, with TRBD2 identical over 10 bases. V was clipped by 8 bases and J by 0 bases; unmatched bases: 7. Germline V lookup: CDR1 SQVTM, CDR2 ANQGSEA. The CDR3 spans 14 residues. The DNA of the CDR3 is TGCAGCTTCCGGACTAGCGGAAGCTCCTACGAGCAGTACTTC. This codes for CSFRTSGSSYEQYF.

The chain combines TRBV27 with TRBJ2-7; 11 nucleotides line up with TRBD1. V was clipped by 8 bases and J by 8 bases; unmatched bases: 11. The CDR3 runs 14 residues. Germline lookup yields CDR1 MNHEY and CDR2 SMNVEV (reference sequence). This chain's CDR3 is CASGTGTGGTKQYF. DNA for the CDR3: TGTGCCAGCGGAACCGGGACAGGGGGTACGAAGCAGTACTTC.

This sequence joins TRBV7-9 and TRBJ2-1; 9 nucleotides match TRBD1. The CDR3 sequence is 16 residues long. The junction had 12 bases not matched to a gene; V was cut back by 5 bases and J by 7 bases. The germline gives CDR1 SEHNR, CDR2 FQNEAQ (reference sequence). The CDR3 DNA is TGTGCCAGCAGCAGTGTAGGGACAGGGAGAAGGAATGAGCAGTTCTTC. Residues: CASSSVGTGRRNEQFF.